The present entry profiles one T cell receptor (beta chain) with its context. Its antigen remains unknown. It was with 60 Vbeta and 13 Jbeta primers that the PCR ran. Assay: immunoSEQ multiplex PCR; the TCRdb copy retains only in-frame clones and omits some. The data hold around 110,000 clones, with roughly three fifths observed a single time. Germline CDR1 and CDR2: MGHRA and YSYEKL. The CDR3 extends over 16 amino acids. Germline trimming cut 4 bases from V and 7 bases from J; bases unmatched to any gene: 9. The data are from a study of cytomegalovirus exposure and HLA in healthy donors. Study results and limitations: A missense variant in DCLRE1C was later tied to TCR beta V- and J-gene trimming.

The sequence came from a woman aged 40 to 55 in good health and CMV-seropositive. The sequenced sample was PBMCs. The V call is TRBV4-1, the J call TRBJ2-2; TRBD1 matches at 10 bases. For the CDR3, the DNA is TGCGCCAGCAGCCCTTCCGGGACAGGGGTTATCGGGGAGCTGTTTTTT. It specifies CASSPSGTGVIGELFF.